A selection of T cell receptor beta chains follows, all from one sample in a study of cytomegalovirus exposure and HLA in healthy donors. Clones were sequenced by immunoSEQ multiplex PCR, and TCRdb holds only the in-frame ones, with some missing. The sample has 95,000 or so clones, approximately 70% seen once. The sequencing sample was made of PBMCs. The receptors derive from a woman aged 45 to 65 in good health and CMV-seropositive. The CDR3 runs from the conserved cysteine through the conserved F or W. Fields, in order: D gene, clone size, V gene, J gene, CDR3 protein, CDR3 DNA. A D gene is named only where the DNA matches it firmly. The size entry is marked missing in some rows and otherwise reads once, few, many or a size class.

D: -
size: -
V: TRBV5-1
J: TRBJ2-7
CDR3: CASSLGRNYEQYF
DNA: TGCGCCAGCAGCTTGGGCAGAAACTACGAGCAGTACTTC

D: -
size: -
V: TRBV1
J: TRBJ2-7
CDR3: CTSSQLRAYEQYF
DNA: TGCACCAGCAGCCAACTCCGGGCCTACGAGCAGTACTTC

D: TRBD1
size: -
V: TRBV5-4
J: TRBJ1-1
CDR3: CASSWGTGAWTEAFF
DNA: TGTGCCAGCAGCTGGGGGACAGGGGCTTGGACTGAAGCTTTCTTT

D: -
size: -
V: TRBV28
J: TRBJ2-2
CDR3: CASSFRGTGELFF
DNA: TGTGCCAGCAGCTTCCGGGGAACCGGGGAGCTGTTTTTT

D: TRBD2
size: -
V: TRBV7-9
J: TRBJ2-1
CDR3: CASSSGGASYNEQFF
DNA: TGTGCCAGCAGCTCGGGAGGGGCGTCCTACAATGAGCAGTTCTTC

D: TRBD2
size: -
V: TRBV4-1
J: TRBJ2-3
CDR3: CASSPPSGGDTQYF
DNA: TGCGCCAGCAGCCCCCCTAGCGGAGGGGATACGCAGTATTTT

D: TRBD2
size: few
V: TRBV7-2
J: TRBJ2-3
CDR3: CAGRGLAGGLSSRTDTQYF
DNA: TGTGCTGGCAGAGGACTAGCGGGAGGTCTGTCAAGTCGTACAGATACGCAGTATTTT

D: TRBD1
size: -
V: TRBV19
J: TRBJ1-1
CDR3: CASSGPGQMAEAFF
DNA: TGTGCCAGTAGCGGTCCGGGACAGATGGCTGAAGCTTTCTTT

D: -
size: few
V: TRBV2
J: TRBJ2-3
CDR3: CASRQDSGTDTQYF
DNA: TGTGCCAGCAGACAGGACAGCGGCACAGATACGCAGTATTTT

D: TRBD2
size: -
V: TRBV10-3
J: TRBJ2-3
CDR3: CATSIAGARTDTQYF
DNA: TGTGCCACCTCCATAGCGGGAGCCCGCACAGATACGCAGTATTTT

D: -
size: few
V: TRBV20-1
J: TRBJ1-3
CDR3: CSARGLNTIYF
DNA: TGCAGTGCTAGAGGGCTGAACACCATATATTTT

D: -
size: -
V: TRBV15
J: TRBJ1-1
CDR3: CATSRGPYRGNTEAFF
DNA: TGTGCCACCAGCAGAGGACCCTATCGCGGTAACACTGAAGCTTTCTTT

D: TRBD1
size: few
V: TRBV4-1
J: TRBJ2-1
CDR3: CASSHATGQGYNEQFF
DNA: TGCGCCAGCAGCCATGCGACGGGACAGGGGTACAATGAGCAGTTCTTC

D: -
size: -
V: TRBV6-5
J: TRBJ2-5
CDR3: CASSGGGTQYF
DNA: TGTGCCAGCAGTGGTGGAGGAACCCAGTACTTC

D: -
size: -
V: TRBV4-2
J: TRBJ1-3
CDR3: CASSQDAHSQATIYF
DNA: TGTGCCAGCAGCCAAGATGCCCACTCTCAGGCCACCATATATTTT

D: -
size: -
V: TRBV6-5
J: TRBJ1-1
CDR3: CASSLSGENTEAFF
DNA: TGTGCCAGCAGTCTCTCCGGGGAGAACACTGAAGCTTTCTTT

D: -
size: few
V: TRBV19
J: TRBJ2-7
CDR3: CASSSQQGVGYEQYF
DNA: TGTGCCAGTAGTTCCCAACAGGGCGTAGGATACGAGCAGTACTTC

D: -
size: -
V: TRBV7-7
J: TRBJ2-3
CDR3: CASSETGSSTDTQYF
DNA: TGTGCTAGCAGCGAAACAGGGTCGAGCACAGATACGCAGTATTTT

D: TRBD2
size: -
V: TRBV11-2
J: TRBJ2-7
CDR3: CASSSGLAGVFEQYF
DNA: TGTGCCAGCAGCAGCGGACTAGCGGGAGTGTTTGAGCAGTACTTC

D: TRBD1
size: -
V: TRBV18
J: TRBJ1-4
CDR3: CASSPTGGIGEKLFF
DNA: TGTGCCAGCTCACCTACAGGGGGAATCGGCGAAAAACTGTTTTTT

D: -
size: -
V: TRBV28
J: TRBJ2-7
CDR3: CASSLKYEQYF
DNA: TGTGCCAGCAGTCTAAAATACGAGCAGTACTTC

D: -
size: -
V: TRBV6-1
J: TRBJ1-4
CDR3: CASSPRQSAWEKLFF
DNA: TGTGCCAGCAGTCCCCGACAGTCGGCTTGGGAAAAACTGTTTTTT

D: -
size: -
V: TRBV21-1
J: TRBJ2-2
CDR3: CASSLSQRAGTENTGELFF
DNA: TGTGCCAGCAGCCTAAGCCAGCGAGCCGGGACAGAGAACACCGGGGAGCTGTTTTTT

D: -
size: -
V: TRBV30
J: TRBJ2-7
CDR3: CAWGMIAEQYF
DNA: TGTGCCTGGGGTATGATAGCCGAGCAGTACTTC

D: -
size: -
V: TRBV14
J: TRBJ2-5
CDR3: CASSQGWRTQYF
DNA: TGTGCCAGCAGCCAAGGGTGGAGGACCCAGTACTTC

D: TRBD2
size: -
V: TRBV5-6
J: TRBJ2-3
CDR3: CASSRRGLARTDTQYF
DNA: TGTGCCAGCAGCCGCCGGGGACTAGCGCGCACAGATACGCAGTATTTT

D: TRBD2
size: -
V: TRBV5-1
J: TRBJ2-1
CDR3: CASSPNLAGGVDEQFF
DNA: TGCGCCAGCAGCCCAAACCTAGCGGGAGGGGTAGATGAGCAGTTCTTC

D: -
size: -
V: TRBV10-1
J: TRBJ2-7
CDR3: CASSESANYEQYF
DNA: TGCGCCAGCAGTGAGTCGGCCAACTACGAGCAGTACTTC

D: -
size: -
V: TRBV5-1
J: TRBJ1-5
CDR3: CASSLVAFSGLPSNQPQHF
DNA: TGCGCCAGCAGCTTGGTCGCATTTTCGGGACTCCCGAGCAATCAGCCCCAGCATTTT

D: -
size: -
V: TRBV10-2
J: TRBJ1-4
CDR3: CASSPGAWDEKLFF
DNA: TGCGCCAGCAGCCCAGGGGCGTGGGATGAAAAACTGTTTTTT

D: -
size: once
V: TRBV29-1
J: TRBJ2-1
CDR3: CSVARRDSRVYSYNEQFF
DNA: TGCAGCGTGGCAAGACGGGATTCGCGGGTGTATTCCTACAATGAGCAGTTCTTC

D: TRBD2
size: -
V: TRBV5-6
J: TRBJ2-5
CDR3: CASSTGGAVTQYF
DNA: TGTGCCAGCAGTACGGGGGGTGCCGTGACCCAGTACTTC

D: TRBD2
size: -
V: TRBV5-4
J: TRBJ2-7
CDR3: CASSLGASGSAEQYF
DNA: TGTGCCAGCAGCTTGGGGGCTAGCGGGAGTGCCGAGCAGTACTTC

D: TRBD2
size: -
V: TRBV28
J: TRBJ2-2
CDR3: CASSPHMIMREDTGELFF
DNA: TGTGCCAGCAGTCCACATATGATTATGCGGGAGGACACCGGGGAGCTGTTTTTT

D: -
size: -
V: TRBV6-6
J: TRBJ1-1
CDR3: CASNPGGILNTEAFF
DNA: TGTGCCAGCAATCCGGGGGGAATACTGAACACTGAAGCTTTCTTT

D: TRBD1
size: -
V: TRBV18
J: TRBJ1-3
CDR3: CASSPQGARTGNTIYF
DNA: TGTGCCAGCTCACCCCAGGGGGCGCGAACTGGAAACACCATATATTTT

D: -
size: -
V: TRBV7-3
J: TRBJ2-1
CDR3: CASSRDSYNEQFF
DNA: TGTGCCAGCAGCCGGGACTCCTACAATGAGCAGTTCTTC

D: TRBD1
size: -
V: TRBV5-1
J: TRBJ2-7
CDR3: CASSLQDRVGEQYF
DNA: TGCGCCAGCAGCTTACAAGACAGGGTTGGCGAGCAGTACTTC

D: TRBD1
size: few
V: TRBV2
J: TRBJ1-5
CDR3: CASSEFGGQGAWQPQHF
DNA: TGTGCCAGCAGTGAATTCGGGGGACAGGGGGCCTGGCAGCCCCAGCATTTT

D: TRBD2
size: -
V: TRBV4-1
J: TRBJ2-2
CDR3: CASSQDTGPGGTGELFF
DNA: TGCGCCAGCAGCCAAGATACGGGACCGGGAGGCACCGGGGAGCTGTTTTTT

D: -
size: -
V: TRBV6-4
J: TRBJ1-1
CDR3: CASSESAGTEAFF
DNA: TGTGCCAGCAGTGAATCGGCCGGGACTGAAGCTTTCTTT

D: TRBD2
size: -
V: TRBV7-9
J: TRBJ2-1
CDR3: CASGQLAGGFYNEQFF
DNA: TGTGCCAGCGGGCAACTAGCGGGAGGGTTCTACAATGAGCAGTTCTTC

D: -
size: -
V: TRBV4-1
J: TRBJ2-2
CDR3: CASSPKGGDTGELFF
DNA: TGCGCCAGCAGCCCTAAAGGGGGGGACACCGGGGAGCTGTTTTTT

D: TRBD2
size: -
V: TRBV7-6
J: TRBJ2-7
CDR3: CASSIDTSGSYEQYF
DNA: TGTGCCAGCAGCATAGACACTAGCGGCTCCTACGAGCAGTACTTC

D: TRBD2
size: -
V: TRBV5-4
J: TRBJ2-7
CDR3: CASSVNAAGVREQYF
DNA: TGTGCCAGCAGCGTAAATGCAGCGGGGGTTCGAGAGCAGTACTTC

D: -
size: -
V: TRBV27
J: TRBJ2-7
CDR3: CASSYLGGGEQYF
DNA: TGTGCCAGCAGCTACCTCGGCGGCGGTGAGCAGTACTTC

D: TRBD1
size: few
V: TRBV6-1
J: TRBJ2-7
CDR3: CASNNRGGEQYF
DNA: TGTGCCAGCAACAACAGGGGCGGGGAGCAGTACTTC

D: -
size: few
V: TRBV6-6
J: TRBJ1-5
CDR3: CASSYLDSKNQPQHF
DNA: TGTGCCAGCAGTTATTTGGACTCCAAAAATCAGCCCCAGCATTTT

D: -
size: -
V: TRBV7-2
J: TRBJ2-2
CDR3: CASSSSTVGELFF
DNA: TGTGCCAGCAGCTCCTCCACGGTCGGGGAGCTGTTTTTT

D: -
size: -
V: TRBV4-3
J: TRBJ1-2
CDR3: CASSQDIRGHLYGYTF
DNA: TGCGCCAGCAGCCAAGATATTCGAGGACACCTCTATGGCTACACCTTC

D: TRBD1
size: -
V: TRBV19
J: TRBJ2-7
CDR3: CASSSTTGAGLYEQYF
DNA: TGTGCCAGTAGTAGTACCACAGGGGCAGGCCTCTACGAGCAGTACTTC

D: -
size: -
V: TRBV6-1
J: TRBJ1-6
CDR3: CASSEISSGNSPLHF
DNA: TGTGCCAGCAGTGAAATTAGTTCCGGGAATTCACCCCTCCACTTT

D: -
size: -
V: TRBV7-3
J: TRBJ2-1
CDR3: CASASGTSYNEQFF
DNA: TGTGCCAGCGCCTCCGGGACTTCCTACAATGAGCAGTTCTTC